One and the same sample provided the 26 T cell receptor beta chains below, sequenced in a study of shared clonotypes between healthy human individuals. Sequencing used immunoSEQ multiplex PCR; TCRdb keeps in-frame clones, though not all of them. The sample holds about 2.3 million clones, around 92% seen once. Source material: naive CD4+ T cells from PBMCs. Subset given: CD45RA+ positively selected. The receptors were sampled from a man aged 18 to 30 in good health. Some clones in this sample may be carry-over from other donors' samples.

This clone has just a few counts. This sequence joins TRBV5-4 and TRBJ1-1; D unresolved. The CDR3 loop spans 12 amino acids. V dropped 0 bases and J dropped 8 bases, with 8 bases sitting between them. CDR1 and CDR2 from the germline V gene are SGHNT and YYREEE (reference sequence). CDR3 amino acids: CASSLETGEAFF. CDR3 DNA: TGTGCCAGCAGCTTGGAAACCGGAGAAGCTTTCTTT.

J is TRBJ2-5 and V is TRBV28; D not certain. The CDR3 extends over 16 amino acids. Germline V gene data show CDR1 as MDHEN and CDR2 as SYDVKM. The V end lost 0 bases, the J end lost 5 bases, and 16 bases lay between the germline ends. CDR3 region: CASSLWAPEGYETQYF. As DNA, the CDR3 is TGTGCCAGCAGTTTATGGGCACCGGAAGGGTACGAGACCCAGTACTTC. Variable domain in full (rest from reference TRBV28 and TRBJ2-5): DVKVTQSSRYLVKRTGEKVFLECVQDMDHENMFWYRQDPGLGLRLIYFSYDVKMKEKGDIPEGYSVSREKKERFSLILESASTNQTSMYLCASSLWAPEGYETQYFGPGTRLLVL.

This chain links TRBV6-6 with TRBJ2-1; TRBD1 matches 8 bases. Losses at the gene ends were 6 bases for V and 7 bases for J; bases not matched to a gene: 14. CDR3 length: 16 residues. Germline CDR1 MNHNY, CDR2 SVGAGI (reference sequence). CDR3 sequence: CASSLGLMDRVNEQFF. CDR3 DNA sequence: TGTGCCAGCAGCTTAGGGTTGATGGACAGGGTTAATGAGCAGTTCTTC.

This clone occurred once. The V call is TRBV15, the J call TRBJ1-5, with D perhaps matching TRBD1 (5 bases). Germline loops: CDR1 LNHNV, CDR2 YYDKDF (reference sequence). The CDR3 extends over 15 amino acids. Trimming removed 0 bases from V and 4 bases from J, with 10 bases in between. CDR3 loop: CATSRDLGHNQPQHF. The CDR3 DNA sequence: TGTGCCACCAGCAGAGATTTGGGGCATAATCAGCCCCAGCATTTT.

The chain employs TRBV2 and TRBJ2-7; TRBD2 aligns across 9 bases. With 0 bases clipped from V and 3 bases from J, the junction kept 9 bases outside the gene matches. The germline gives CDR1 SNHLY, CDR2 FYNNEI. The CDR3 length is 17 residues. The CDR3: CASSEAPPSGTIYEQYF. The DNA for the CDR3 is TGTGCCAGCAGTGAAGCCCCCCCTAGCGGGACTATCTACGAGCAGTACTTC.

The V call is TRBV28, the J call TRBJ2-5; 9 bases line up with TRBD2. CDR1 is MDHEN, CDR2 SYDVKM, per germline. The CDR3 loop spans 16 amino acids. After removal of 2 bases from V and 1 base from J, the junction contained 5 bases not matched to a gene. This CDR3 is CASSLRIAGAQETQYF. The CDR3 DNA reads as TGTGCCAGCAGTTTACGAATAGCGGGAGCCCAAGAGACCCAGTACTTC.

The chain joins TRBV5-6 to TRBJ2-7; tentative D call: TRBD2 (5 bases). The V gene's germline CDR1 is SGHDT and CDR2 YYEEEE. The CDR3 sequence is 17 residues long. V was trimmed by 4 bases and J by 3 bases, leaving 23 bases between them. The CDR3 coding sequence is TGTGCCAGCAGCCTTCTTTTAGAGGGATCGGGGATCTACGAGCAGTACTTC. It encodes CASSLLLEGSGIYEQYF.

The CDR3 DNA reads as TGTGCCAGCAGCTTTAGGGCAGCCAAAAACATTCAGTACTTC. It encodes CASSFRAAKNIQYF. The chain combines TRBV5-6 with TRBJ2-4; D not resolved. Trimming removed 2 bases from V and 0 bases from J, with 6 bases in between. CDR3 length: 14 amino acids. Per the germline V gene, CDR1 is SGHDT and CDR2 is YYEEEE.

CDR3 sequence: CASSVGAKNIQYF. The DNA for the CDR3 is TGTGCCAGCAGCGTAGGTGCCAAAAACATTCAGTACTTC. V and J are TRBV9 and TRBJ2-4; D gene ambiguous. Trimming took off 0 bases at V and 1 base at J, with 2 bases between the two ends. The CDR3 is 13 amino acids. The V gene's germline CDR1 is SGDLS and CDR2 YYNGEE.

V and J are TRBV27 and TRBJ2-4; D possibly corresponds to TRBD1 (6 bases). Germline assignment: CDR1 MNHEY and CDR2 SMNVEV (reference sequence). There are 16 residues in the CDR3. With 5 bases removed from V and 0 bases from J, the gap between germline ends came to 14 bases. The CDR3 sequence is CASSAGRQVAKNIQYF. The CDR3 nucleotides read TGTGCCAGCAGTGCGGGTCGACAGGTAGCCAAAAACATTCAGTACTTC.

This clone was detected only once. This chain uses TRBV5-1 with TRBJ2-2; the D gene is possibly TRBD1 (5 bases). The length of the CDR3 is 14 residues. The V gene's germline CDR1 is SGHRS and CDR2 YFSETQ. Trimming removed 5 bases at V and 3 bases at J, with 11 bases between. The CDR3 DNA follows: TGCGCCAGCAGTTCAATAGGGGACACCGGGGAGCTGTTTTTT. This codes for CASSSIGDTGELFF.

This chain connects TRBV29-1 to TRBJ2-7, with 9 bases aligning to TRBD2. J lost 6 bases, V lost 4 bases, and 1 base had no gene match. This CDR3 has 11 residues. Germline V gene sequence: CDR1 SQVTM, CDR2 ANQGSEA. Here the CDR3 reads CSVALAGEQYF. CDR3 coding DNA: TGCAGCGTTGCACTAGCGGGCGAGCAGTACTTC.

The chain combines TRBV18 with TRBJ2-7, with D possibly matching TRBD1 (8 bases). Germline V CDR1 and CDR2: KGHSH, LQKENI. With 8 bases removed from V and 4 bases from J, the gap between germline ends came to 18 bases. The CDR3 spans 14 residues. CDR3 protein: CASTRGQGGYEQYF. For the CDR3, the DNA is TGTGCCAGCACCAGAGGACAGGGAGGGTACGAGCAGTACTTC.

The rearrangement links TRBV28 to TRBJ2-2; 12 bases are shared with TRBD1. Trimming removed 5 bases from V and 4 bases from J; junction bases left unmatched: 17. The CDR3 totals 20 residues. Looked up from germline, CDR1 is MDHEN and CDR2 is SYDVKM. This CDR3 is CASSPSVIGLGQGATGELFF. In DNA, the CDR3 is TGTGCCAGCAGTCCCTCGGTGATCGGGTTGGGACAGGGGGCCACCGGGGAGCTGTTTTTT. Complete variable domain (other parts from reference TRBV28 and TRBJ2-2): DVKVTQSSRYLVKRTGEKVFLECVQDMDHENMFWYRQDPGLGLRLIYFSYDVKMKEKGDIPEGYSVSREKKERFSLILESASTNQTSMYLCASSPSVIGLGQGATGELFFGEGSRLTVL.

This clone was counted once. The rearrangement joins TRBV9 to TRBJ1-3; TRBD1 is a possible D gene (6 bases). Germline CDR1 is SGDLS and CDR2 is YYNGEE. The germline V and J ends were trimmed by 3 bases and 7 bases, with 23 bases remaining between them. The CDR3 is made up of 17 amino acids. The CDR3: CASSAFLGQRVGNTIYF. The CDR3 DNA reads TGTGCCAGCAGCGCCTTCTTAGGACAGAGGGTAGGCAACACCATATATTTT.

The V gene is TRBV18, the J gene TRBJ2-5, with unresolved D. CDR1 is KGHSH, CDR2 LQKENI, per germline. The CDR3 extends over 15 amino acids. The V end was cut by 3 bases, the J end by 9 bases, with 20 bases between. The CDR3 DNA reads TGTGCCAGCTCACCTCAGGCCCGGGTCCTTGGGGCCCAGTACTTC. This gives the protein CASSPQARVLGAQYF.

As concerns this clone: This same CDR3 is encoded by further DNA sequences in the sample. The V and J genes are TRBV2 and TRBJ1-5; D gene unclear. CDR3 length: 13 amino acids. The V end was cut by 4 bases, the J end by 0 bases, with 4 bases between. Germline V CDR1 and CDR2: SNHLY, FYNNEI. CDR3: CASSVNSNQPQHF. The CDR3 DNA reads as TGTGCCAGCAGTGTGAATAGCAATCAGCCCCAGCATTTT.

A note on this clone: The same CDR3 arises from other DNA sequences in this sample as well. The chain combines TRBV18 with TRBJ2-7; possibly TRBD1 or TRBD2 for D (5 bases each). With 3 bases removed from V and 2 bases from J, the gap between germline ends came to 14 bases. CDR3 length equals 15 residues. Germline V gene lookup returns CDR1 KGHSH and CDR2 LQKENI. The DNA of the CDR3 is TGTGCCAGCTCACCCTCGACGGGGCGCGCCTACGAGCAGTACTTC. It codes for CASSPSTGRAYEQYF.

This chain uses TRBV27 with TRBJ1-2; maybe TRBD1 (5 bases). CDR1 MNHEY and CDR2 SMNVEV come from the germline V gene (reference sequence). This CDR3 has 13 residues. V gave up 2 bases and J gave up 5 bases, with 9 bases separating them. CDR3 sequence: CASSLGGEYGYTF. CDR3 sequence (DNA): TGTGCCAGCAGTTTAGGGGGAGAGTATGGCTACACCTTC.

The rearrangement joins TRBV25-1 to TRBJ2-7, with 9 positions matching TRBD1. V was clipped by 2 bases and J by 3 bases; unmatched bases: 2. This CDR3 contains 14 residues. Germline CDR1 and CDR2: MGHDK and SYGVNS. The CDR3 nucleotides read TGTGCCAGCAGTGAAAGGGACAGGGACTACGAGCAGTACTTC. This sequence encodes CASSERDRDYEQYF.

CDR3 nucleotide sequence: TGTGCCAGCAGTGAACCAGGACAGGGTATGGGTGAGCAGTTCTTC. Residues: CASSEPGQGMGEQFF. V gene TRBV6-1 combines with J gene TRBJ2-1, with TRBD1 matching 8 bases. The CDR3 has 15 residues. J was trimmed by 9 bases and V by 2 bases; bases with no gene match: 9. The germline V gene encodes CDR1 MNHNS and CDR2 SASEGT.

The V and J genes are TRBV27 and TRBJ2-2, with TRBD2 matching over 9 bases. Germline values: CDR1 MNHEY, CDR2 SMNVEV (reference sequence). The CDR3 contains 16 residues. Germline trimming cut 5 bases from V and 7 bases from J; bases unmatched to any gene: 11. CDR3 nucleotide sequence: TGTGCCAGCAGTCCCCGAGTAGCGGGAGTAGGCGGGGAGCTGTTTTTT. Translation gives CASSPRVAGVGGELFF.

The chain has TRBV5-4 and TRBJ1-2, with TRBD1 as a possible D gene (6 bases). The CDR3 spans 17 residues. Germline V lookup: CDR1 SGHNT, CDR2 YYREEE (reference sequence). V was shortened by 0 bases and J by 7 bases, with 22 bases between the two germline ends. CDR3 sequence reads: CASSLARGHREQGGYTF. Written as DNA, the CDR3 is TGTGCCAGCAGCTTGGCCCGGGGGCACAGGGAGCAGGGTGGCTACACCTTC.

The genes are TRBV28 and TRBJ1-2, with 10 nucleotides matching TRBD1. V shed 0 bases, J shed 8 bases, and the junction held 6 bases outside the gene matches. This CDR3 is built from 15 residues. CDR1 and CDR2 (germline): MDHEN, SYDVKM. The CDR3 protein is CASSLWDRGSEGYTF. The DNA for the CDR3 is TGTGCCAGCAGTTTATGGGACAGGGGGTCGGAGGGCTACACCTTC.

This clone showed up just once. DNA for the CDR3: TGTGCCAGCAGCTTACGTTATGGAGGGCCTAACTATGGCTACACCTTC. Protein sequence: CASSLRYGGPNYGYTF. The V and J genes are TRBV7-2 and TRBJ1-2; no clear D gene. Germline-derived CDR1 and CDR2 are SGHTA and FQGNSA. The CDR3 sequence is 16 residues long. The V and J ends lost 2 bases and 0 bases respectively, with 13 bases between them.

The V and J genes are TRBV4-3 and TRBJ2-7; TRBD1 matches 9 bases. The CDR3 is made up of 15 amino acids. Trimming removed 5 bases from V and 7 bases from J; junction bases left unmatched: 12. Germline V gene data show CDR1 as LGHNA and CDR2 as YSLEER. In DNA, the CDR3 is TGCGCCAGCAGCGCTACGGGACAGGGAGTGAGGGAGCAGTACTTC. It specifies CASSATGQGVREQYF.